Here is one T cell receptor (beta chain) with its context. Its antigen is currently not known. Nothing much larger sits one base from this clone, and base qualities are not available. The data derive from a study of blood T cell repertoires in COVID-19 (dated by TCRdb to 2020 to 2022). Background on the whole study: The collaborator samples originated in the United States, Italy and Spain and spanned the acute and convalescent phases of COVID-19. The prospective study material was composed of cDNA or gDNA derived from T cells, B-cell-depleted T cells, or PBMCs. Deeply sampled blood TCRbeta repertoires from subjects exposed to, actively infected with, or recovered from COVID-19 were included in the dataset. The repertoires were made available in a free public database intended to serve as a resource for research on the immune response to SARS-CoV-2. The samples were drawn from two sources: the first 160 participants of the ongoing ImmuneRACE study, and 950 to 1,500 subjects contributed by 6 global collaborators. A de-identified subject ID, COVID-19 status, age in years and sex were almost always included in the sample metadata. Where HLA class I and class II types were available, the types were taken from metadata supplied by the sample provider, not from assay-based typing. Study-wide conclusions, independent of this receptor: Clinical and demographic metadata were provided uncurated, with the amount varying by source and participant.

TCRbeta CDR3 regions were amplified from genomic DNA using the immunoSEQ Assay, a bias-controlled multiplex PCR. As for the authors' bioinformatics: The number of nucleated cells in each sample was estimated by amplification of reference gene primers within the assay. To quantify the absolute abundance of each unique TCRbeta CDR3 rearrangement, sequence reads were collapsed and filtered. Productive Simpson clonality was computed per sample as the square root of Simpson's diversity index over productive rearrangements. The clones in this table, taken by TCRdb from immuneACCESS, are in-frame only. Not every clone is retained; where verified, under half of the shortfall comes from an unresolved V gene, and the cause of the rest is unknown. Clonal size and the V and J genes are those of that table, whereas D and trimming came from the DNA. In all, the sample holds approximately 200,000 clones, and about 83% of those were seen once. The biggest ten clones account for roughly 8.7% of the sample.

In the prospective study, participants were about 18 to 95 years old, resided in approximately 22 geographic areas of the United States, and were enrolled through a virtual design. To assign participants to cohorts, the prospective study relied on clinical history that participants themselves reported in a screening survey and a study questionnaire. ImmuneRACE Cohort 3 recovered participants were defined by two consecutive negative NP/OP PCR tests, healthcare professional clearance, or symptom resolution. Each participant in the prospective study had whole blood, serum and a nasopharyngeal or oropharyngeal swab collected by mobile phlebotomists. Prospective study participants could optionally give additional blood draws and questionnaires over an approximately two-month period. Blood samples from the prospective study were shipped frozen or at room temperature prior to DNA extraction. V is pared back by 2 bases and J by 4 bases, with 17 bases lying between the germline termini. The CDR3 runs 16 residues from the cysteine to the phenylalanine. CDR3 DNA is the only sequence kept; it has 48 bases, read in frame from the first base. Looking up the germline V gene (reference sequence) yields CDR1 LGHDT and CDR2 YNNKEL.

Specimen: PBMCs or T cells enriched from blood (not recorded which). The TCR originated in a woman younger than 45 who had recovered from COVID-19. Recombination linked TRBV3-1 (or the pseudogene TRBV3-2) to TRBJ1-2; the D region possibly corresponds to TRBD1 (5 bases align). The encoded CDR3 is CASSQLDTSRGYGYTF. The DNA sequence reads TGTGCCAGCAGCCAACTAGACACCTCAAGGGGCTATGGCTACACCTTC.